The clone carrying this TCR beta chain has just one count. Its cognate antigen is unknown. V shed 5 bases and J shed 1 base, with 12 bases lying between them. CDR3 length equals 15 residues. Germline CDR1 and CDR2: SNHLY and FYNNEI. Method: immunoSEQ multiplex PCR; TCRdb's copy keeps in-frame clones and lacks some. The sample lists some 180,000 clones, about 83% occurring once. The data derive from a study of T cell responses to AZD1222 COVID-19 vaccine. Study outcomes and limitations: Along spike, vaccine-associated CD4 TCRs were found throughout, with dominance at 160-218 and 743-854. The repertoires were collected only after the peak T cell response.

Second-dose schedules of about 4 or about 12 weeks were combined. This specimen consisted of peripheral blood, obtained 28 days after the second AZD1222 dose. The gene calls are TRBV2 and TRBJ1-5; no firm D call. The TCR was taken from an adult who received the AZD1222 COVID-19 vaccine. The CDR3 region is CASSQTTLSNQPQHF. The CDR3 nucleotides are TGTGCCAGCAGTCAGACAACCCTCAGCAATCAGCCCCAGCATTTT. The whole variable domain, remainder taken from reference TRBV2 and TRBJ1-5, is EPEVTQTPSHQVTQMGQEVILRCVPISNHLYFYWYRQILGQKVEFLVSFYNNEISEKSEIFDDQFSVERPDGSNFTLKIRSTKLEDSAMYFCASSQTTLSNQPQHFGDGTRLSIL.